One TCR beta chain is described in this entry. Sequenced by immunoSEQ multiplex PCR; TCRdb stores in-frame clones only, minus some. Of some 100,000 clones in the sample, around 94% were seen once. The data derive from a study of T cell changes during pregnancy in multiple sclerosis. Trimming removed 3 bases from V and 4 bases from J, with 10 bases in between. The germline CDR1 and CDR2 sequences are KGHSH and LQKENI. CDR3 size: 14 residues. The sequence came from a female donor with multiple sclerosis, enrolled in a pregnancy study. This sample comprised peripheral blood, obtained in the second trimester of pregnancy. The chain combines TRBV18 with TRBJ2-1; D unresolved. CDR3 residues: CASSPFTAYNEQFF. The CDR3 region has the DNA TGTGCCAGCTCACCCTTTACAGCATACAATGAGCAGTTCTTC.